This TCR beta chain is drawn from a study of T cell changes during pregnancy in multiple sclerosis. This CDR3 has 15 residues. The germline V gene has CDR1 SGHAT and CDR2 FQNNGV. The ends lost 5 bases at V and 4 bases at J; junction bases unmatched: 11. The assay was immunoSEQ multiplex PCR, and TCRdb's table has in-frame clones only and misses some. This repertoire shows around 50,000 clones, roughly 93% found once; its top ten account for about 4.1%. The TCR was taken from a female donor with multiple sclerosis, enrolled in a pregnancy study. The chain is built from TRBV11-2 and TRBJ2-7, with 7 nucleotides matching TRBD1. This specimen was CD8+ T cells from peripheral blood mononuclear cells, taken in the first trimester of pregnancy. As DNA, the CDR3 is TGTGCCAGCAGCCTAGGGAGTGAGACAGGGTACGAGCAGTACTTC. This codes for CASSLGSETGYEQYF.